A selection of T cell receptor beta chains follows, all from one sample in a study of neurological immune-mediated disorders. TCRdb used MiXCR to reprocess the 5' RACE reads, holding one entry per CDR3 protein. This sample has about 79,000 distinct CDR3 sequences, with approximately 14% found just once. The material sequenced was PBMCs. The receptors were sampled from a woman aged 45 to 65 in good health. Each CDR3 is given with its conserved first and last residue. D genes are given only for firm matches. The size field is filled for only some rows; it gives once, few, many or a size class.

>TRBD1|many|TRBV6-5|TRBJ1-3
TGTGCCAGCAGCCGTGAACCCCCGTACAGACAGGGGGCCATTGGAAACACCATATATTTT
CASSREPPYRQGAIGNTIYF
>-|many|TRBV24-1|TRBJ2-3
TGTGCCACCAGTGACCCGGTTTACACAGATACGCAGTATTTT
CATSDPVYTDTQYF
>-|many|TRBV5-1|TRBJ2-3
TGCGCCAGCAGCGGGGTTGGTACGCAGTATTTT
CASSGVGTQYF
>-|many|TRBV11-3|TRBJ1-1
TGTGCCAGCAGCCCCGGTGTCCATGAAGCTTTCTTT
CASSPGVHEAFF
>TRBD1|many|TRBV5-1|TRBJ1-4
TGCGCCAGCAGCTCTTTGACAGGGAGTGGTGAAAAACTGTTTTTT
CASSSLTGSGEKLFF
>TRBD2|once|TRBV20-1|TRBJ2-1
TGCAGTGCTACACGGACTAGCGGGGGATACAATGAGCAGTTCTTC
CSATRTSGGYNEQFF
>TRBD2|many|TRBV29-1|TRBJ2-1
TGCAGCGTTGAGGGCGGACTAGCGGCTTACAATGAGCAGTTCTTC
CSVEGGLAAYNEQFF
>-|many|TRBV24-1|TRBJ2-3
TGTGCCACAGGTTCAGGGACCGTCCCAGATACGCAGTATTTT
CATGSGTVPDTQYF
>-|many|TRBV5-6|TRBJ2-3
TGTGCCAGCAGCTGGGGGAGAGGATTTCGGCTCGATACGCAGTATTTT
CASSWGRGFRLDTQYF
>-|many|TRBV5-1|TRBJ1-5
TGCGCCAGCAGCTTGGGATCCGCTACGAATCAGCCCCAGCATTTT
CASSLGSATNQPQHF
>-|many|TRBV28|TRBJ1-5
TGTGCCAGCTCAGGGGAGAATCAGCCCCAGCATTTT
CASSGENQPQHF
>-|few|TRBV7-2|TRBJ1-1
TGTGCCAGCAGCCCAGGGCCCCCACGAGGAACTGAAGCTTTCTTT
CASSPGPPRGTEAFF
>-|many|TRBV28|TRBJ2-1
TGTGCCAGCAGTTTACTCTTGCATGAGCAGTTCTTC
CASSLLLHEQFF
>-|few|TRBV5-4|TRBJ2-3
TGTGCCAGCAGCTTGGACAGGGCGAGCACAGATACGCAGTATTTT
CASSLDRASTDTQYF
>-|-|TRBV5-1|TRBJ1-2
TGCGCCAGCAGCTTGAGCAGGGAAGGCTATGTCTACACCTTC
CASSLSREGYVYTF
>TRBD1|many|TRBV5-1|TRBJ2-1
TGCGCCAGCAGCTTTTACAGGGGAAATGAGCAGTTCTTC
CASSFYRGNEQFF
>-|many|TRBV5-8|TRBJ2-1
TGTGCCAGCAGCCAAGCCTGGAGAGGGGGGGGTGAGCAGTTCTTC
CASSQAWRGGGEQFF
>TRBD2|many|TRBV20-1|TRBJ2-1
TGCAGTGCTAGAGGTTCTAGCGGGGGGACCTACAATGAGCAGTTCTTC
CSARGSSGGTYNEQFF
>-|many|TRBV5-1|TRBJ1-1
TGCGCCAGCAGCTCCGGCTGGAACACTGAAGCTTTCTTT
CASSSGWNTEAFF
>-|many|TRBV5-5|TRBJ1-2
TGTGCCAGCAGCTTTTTCGGGCAGGAGTTTAACTATGGCTACACCTTC
CASSFFGQEFNYGYTF
>-|many|TRBV20-1|TRBJ1-1
TGCAGTGCTAGGGAGGGGGGAGCGATCACTGAAGCTTTCTTT
CSAREGGAITEAFF
>-|many|TRBV6-5|TRBJ2-7
TGTGCCAGCAGTTATTCCGGGACAAATACCTACGAGCAGTACTTC
CASSYSGTNTYEQYF
>-|few|TRBV29-1|TRBJ2-3
TGCAGCGTTGAAGATCGACACTCCCCCGACCCCCTAGATACGCAGTATTTT
CSVEDRHSPDPLDTQYF
>-|-|TRBV5-1|TRBJ1-2
TGCGCCAGCAGCTTGCTCGGGGAAACCATGACGGGCTACACCTTC
CASSLLGETMTGYTF
>-|many|TRBV20-1|TRBJ2-7
TGCAGTGCTACTACAGGAGGCGGGGACGAGCAGTACTTC
CSATTGGGDEQYF
>TRBD2|many|TRBV5-1|TRBJ2-1
TGCGCCAGCAGCCCTAGCGGGAGACAGGGTGAGCAGTTCTTC
CASSPSGRQGEQFF
>TRBD1|many|TRBV7-8|TRBJ1-3
TGTGCCAGCAGCTTATTTGGGACAGGTGGAAACACCATATATTTT
CASSLFGTGGNTIYF
>TRBD2|many|TRBV5-1|TRBJ2-7
TGCGCCAGCAGCTTGACTAGCGGGGCCTACGAGCAGTACTTC
CASSLTSGAYEQYF
>-|-|TRBV5-1|TRBJ1-1
TGCGCCAGCAGCCCTAGGGGTACAGAAAACACTGAAGCTTTCTTT
CASSPRGTENTEAFF
>-|many|TRBV5-1|TRBJ2-7
TGCGCCAGCAGCTTGGACCCGGGACGGCCAAACGAGCAGTACTTC
CASSLDPGRPNEQYF
>TRBD1|-|TRBV20-1|TRBJ1-2
TGCAGTGCTGAAGGGCAGGGGGAAGGTGGCTACACCTTC
CSAEGQGEGGYTF
>TRBD2|many|TRBV11-2|TRBJ2-5
TGTGCCAGCAGCTTACGAACTAGCGGAGAAGAGACCCAGTACTTC
CASSLRTSGEETQYF
>TRBD1|many|TRBV5-1|TRBJ1-5
TGCGCCAGCAGGGTAACCACAGGGGATCAGCCCCAGCATTTT
CASRVTTGDQPQHF
>-|many|TRBV5-1|TRBJ1-4
TGCGCCAGCAGCTCGACAGTGACTGAAAAACTGTTTTTT
CASSSTVTEKLFF
>TRBD2|many|TRBV7-3|TRBJ2-7
TGTGCCAGCAGCCCTGGGGGGGGCTCCTACGAGCAGTACTTC
CASSPGGGSYEQYF
>TRBD2|many|TRBV20-1|TRBJ2-1
TGCAGTGCTACGGGACTAGCGGGGGGGACGACTGGATTCTTC
CSATGLAGGTTGFF
>TRBD2|many|TRBV24-1|TRBJ2-5
TGTGCCACCAGTGATTTTGGGGGGGGGGGACTCAATCAAGAGACCCAGTACTTC
CATSDFGGGGLNQETQYF
>-|few|TRBV20-1|TRBJ1-4
TGCAGTGCTAGAGAAGGGTCCGGATTTAATGAAAAACTGTTTTTT
CSAREGSGFNEKLFF
>-|many|TRBV6-2/TRBV6-3|TRBJ2-1
TGTGCCAGCGTGAAGGGGGGGGGCTACAATGAGCAGTTCTTC
CASVKGGGYNEQFF
>TRBD1|many|TRBV2|TRBJ2-6
TGTGCCAGCAGTGGACAGGGGGCGGTCGGGGCCAACGTCCTGACTTTC
CASSGQGAVGANVLTF
>-|many|TRBV5-1|TRBJ1-5
TGCGCCAGCAGCTTGGACCCGGAAAAAGCCCAGCATTTT
CASSLDPEKAQHF
>TRBD2|many|TRBV10-3|TRBJ2-5
TGTGCCATCGCCCCGGGAGCGGGGGGGCCACAAGAGACCCAGTACTTC
CAIAPGAGGPQETQYF
>-|many|TRBV29-1|TRBJ2-7
TGCAGCGTCTGGACAGCCTACGAGCAGTACTTC
CSVWTAYEQYF
>-|-|TRBV20-1|TRBJ1-1
TGCAGTGCTAGAGATTCAGGCGGAGGCACTGAAGCTTTCTTT
CSARDSGGGTEAFF
>TRBD2|many|TRBV28|TRBJ2-2
TGTGCCAGCAGTTTAATCCCCCCGGGAGGGCTCACCGGGGAGCTGTTTTTT
CASSLIPPGGLTGELFF
>-|-|TRBV11-2|TRBJ1-6
TGTGCCAGCAGCTTCTGGACCCTGACCGATAATTCACCCCTCCACTTT
CASSFWTLTDNSPLHF
>-|many|TRBV6-6|TRBJ1-2
TGTGCCAGCAGTTACTCGATCGGGGAAAACTATGGCTACACCTTC
CASSYSIGENYGYTF
>-|-|TRBV7-8|TRBJ2-3
TGTGCCAGCAGCCACCGATTCCTAGACGTGAGGAGTGTAGATACGCATTATTTT
CASSHRFLDVRSVDTHYF
>-|many|TRBV5-1|TRBJ2-5
TGCGCCAGCAGCTTGTGGTGGGGGGCAGAGACCCAGTACTTC
CASSLWWGAETQYF
>TRBD1|many|TRBV25-1|TRBJ1-1
TGTGCCAGCAGTGACGGACAGGGTTGGTACACTGAAGCTTTCTTT
CASSDGQGWYTEAFF
>TRBD2|many|TRBV12-5|TRBJ2-1
TGTGCTAGTGGTACCATAGCGGGACCCTACAATGAGCAGTTCTTC
CASGTIAGPYNEQFF
>-|-|TRBV5-1|TRBJ2-3
TGCGCCAGCAGCTTGGAGGGGTTCGCGGCAGATACGCAGTATTTT
CASSLEGFAADTQYF
>-|many|TRBV14|TRBJ2-5
TGTGCCAGCAGCCTCACCCACGACAGGCAAGAGACCCAGTACTTC
CASSLTHDRQETQYF
>-|-|TRBV10-3|TRBJ2-5
TGTGCCATCAGGACAACCGGGAAAGGGAATGGTGAGACCCATTACTTC
CAIRTTGKGNGETHYF
>-|few|TRBV7-2|TRBJ2-3
TGTGCCAGCAGCTTAGCGTTCGGGACCCCCACAGATACGCAGTATTTT
CASSLAFGTPTDTQYF
>TRBD2|many|TRBV7-2|TRBJ2-7
TGTGCCAGCAGCTTACGGACTAGCGGGTACGAGCAGTACTTC
CASSLRTSGYEQYF
>-|many|TRBV11-2|TRBJ1-2
TGTGCCAGCAGCTTAGACGGGAATTTTGATTATGGCTACACCTTC
CASSLDGNFDYGYTF
>-|many|TRBV27|TRBJ2-4
TGTGCCAGCAGTTTGACGGGATATACCAAAAACATTCAGTACTTC
CASSLTGYTKNIQYF
>-|many|TRBV27|TRBJ1-6
TGTGCCAGCAGTTTAGTCTGGGGGGACGGAGGTTCACCCCTCCACTTT
CASSLVWGDGGSPLHF